This TCR beta chain was sequenced during a study of T cells in narcolepsy. About this clone: Other DNA variants within this sample encode the same CDR3.

This table comes from immunoSEQ multiplex PCR, and its TCRdb copy is limited to in-frame clones, with some not included. The table shows over 25,000 clones, with 78% occurring only once. The clonotype originates from a human donor with narcolepsy. Input material: CD45RA- memory CD4+ T cells from PBMCs.

The CDR3 sequence is CASSDTPSRYNEQFF. The CDR3 DNA reads TGTGCCAGCAGTGACACACCCTCGAGGTACAATGAGCAGTTCTTC. The J gene is TRBJ2-1, the V gene TRBV2; the D is unclear. The CDR3 contains 15 residues. V was clipped by 3 bases and J by 4 bases, with 13 bases between them. Germline assignment: CDR1 SNHLY and CDR2 FYNNEI.